This T cell receptor beta chain was observed in a study of Graves' ophthalmopathy and Graves' hyperthyroidism. Background on the study: Ahead of any treatment, peripheral blood was obtained at the initial diagnosis.

The V segment lost 8 bases and the J segment 2 bases; nucleotides outside the gene matches: 6. CDR3 length equals 13 residues. Germline CDR1 is KGHSH and CDR2 is LQKENI. Amplification of TCR beta CDR3 regions used RNA transcripts. Following a first-round RT-PCR that used HTBI primers, a second-round multiplex PCR was carried out. TCRdb independently ran MiXCR on the multiplex PCR reads; one entry per CDR3 protein. The table includes some 380,000 distinct CDR3 sequences, 15% detected once. The V gene is TRBV18, the J gene TRBJ2-7; 7 bases map to TRBD1. Specimen: peripheral blood. This receptor was identified in a woman aged 18-29 years with stable Graves' hyperthyroidism. The CDR3 DNA reads TGTGCCAGCAGGGACAGCTCCCCCTACGAGCAGTACTTC. Translating gives CASRDSSPYEQYF.